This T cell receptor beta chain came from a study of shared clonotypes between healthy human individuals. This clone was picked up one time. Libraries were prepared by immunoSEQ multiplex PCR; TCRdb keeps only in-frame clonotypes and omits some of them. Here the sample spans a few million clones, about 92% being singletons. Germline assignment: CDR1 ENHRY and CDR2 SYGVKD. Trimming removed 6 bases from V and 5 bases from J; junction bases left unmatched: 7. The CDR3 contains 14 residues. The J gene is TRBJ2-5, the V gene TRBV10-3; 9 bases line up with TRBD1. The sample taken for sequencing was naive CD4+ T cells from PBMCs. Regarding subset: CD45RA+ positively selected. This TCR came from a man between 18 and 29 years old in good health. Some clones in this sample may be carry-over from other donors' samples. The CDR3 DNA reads TGTGCCATCAGAAAACAGGGGGCGGAGGAGACCCAGTACTTC. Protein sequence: CAIRKQGAEETQYF.